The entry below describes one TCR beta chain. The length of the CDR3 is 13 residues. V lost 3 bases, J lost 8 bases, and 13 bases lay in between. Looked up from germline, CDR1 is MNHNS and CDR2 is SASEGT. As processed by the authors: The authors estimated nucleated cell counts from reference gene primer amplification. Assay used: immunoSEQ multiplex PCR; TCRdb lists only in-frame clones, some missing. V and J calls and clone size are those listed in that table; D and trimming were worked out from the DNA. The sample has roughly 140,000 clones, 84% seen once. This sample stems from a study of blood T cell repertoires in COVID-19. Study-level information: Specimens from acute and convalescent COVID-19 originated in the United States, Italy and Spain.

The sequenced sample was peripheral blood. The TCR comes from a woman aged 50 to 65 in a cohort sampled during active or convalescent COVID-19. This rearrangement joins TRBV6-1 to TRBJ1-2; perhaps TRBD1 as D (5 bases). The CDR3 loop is CASSEKSGLGYTF. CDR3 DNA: TGTGCCAGCAGTGAGAAGTCAGGGCTCGGCTACACCTTC.